Following are 17 T cell receptor beta chains from one sample sequenced in a study of persistence of HIV-infected CD4 T cells. Cells were stimulated with CMV-infected fibroblast lysates at 10 ug/mL. CD40L-negative CD69-negative CD45RO-high memory CD4+ T cells were sorted as populations depleted of antigen-responding cells. This was the immunoSEQ version 4 assay in survey mode. The repertoire was sequenced with immunoSEQ multiplex PCR; TCRdb's copy has only in-frame clones and lacks some. The sample has roughly 28,000 clones, about 80% seen once. Antigen specificity for these receptors is unknown. The sample here was CD4+ T cells sorted from PBMCs after 18-hour stimulation, taken from a patient who received antiretroviral therapy. These receptors all stem from an adult woman with HIV who was CMV-seropositive.

This clone was seen more than once but under ten times. The J gene is TRBJ2-5, the V gene TRBV9; TRBD2 might be the D (6 bases). There are 15 residues in the CDR3. Germline V gives CDR1 SGDLS, CDR2 YYNGEE. V dropped 0 bases and J dropped 2 bases, with 11 bases sitting between them. The DNA of the CDR3 is TGTGCCAGCAGCGTAGGTATAGCGGAGCAAGAGACCCAGTACTTC. It codes for CASSVGIAEQETQYF.

This chain joins TRBV5-5 and TRBJ1-1; D is perhaps TRBD1 (5 bases). The ends were cut back, 2 bases at V and 7 bases at J, with 15 bases in the middle. The CDR3 loop spans 14 amino acids. Germline CDR1 and CDR2: SGHKS and YYEKEE (reference sequence). CDR3 DNA sequence: TGTGCCAGCAGCTTTCCGCCCCAGGGTAGTGAAGCTTTCTTT. This gives the protein CASSFPPQGSEAFF.

The chain links TRBV19 to TRBJ2-3, with 15 bases aligning to TRBD2. Unmatched junction bases numbered 4, after V lost 4 bases and J lost 2 bases. Germline loops: CDR1 LNHDA, CDR2 SQIVND (reference sequence). The CDR3 contains 17 residues. CDR3 coding DNA: TGTGCCAGTAGTACCCGGACTAGCGGGGGGGCCACAGATACGCAGTATTTT. This gives the protein CASSTRTSGGATDTQYF.

CDR3 amino acids: CASSLGGRLQETQYF. CDR3 in DNA: TGTGCCAGCAGCTTGGGTGGACGGCTCCAAGAGACCCAGTACTTC. The V and J genes are TRBV5-8 and TRBJ2-5; D gene ambiguous. Germline assignment: CDR1 SGHTS and CDR2 YDEGEE. The V end was cut by 0 bases, the J end by 1 base, with 10 bases between. This CDR3 region has 15 residues.

The V call is TRBV16, the J call TRBJ1-3, with D possibly TRBD1 on 6 matching bases. The CDR3 extends over 15 amino acids. The germline CDR1 and CDR2 sequences are KGHSY and FQNENV. Deletions cut 2 bases from V and 4 bases from J, with 12 bases between. CDR3 in DNA: TGTGCCAGCAGCCAACTAACGGGGGCAGGAAACACCATATATTTT. Translated: CASSQLTGAGNTIYF.

The chain uses TRBV6-5 and TRBJ1-4, with D hard to call. The length of the CDR3 is 14 residues. Germline CDR1 MNHEY, CDR2 SVGAGI. With 7 bases removed from V and 4 bases from J, the gap between germline ends came to 13 bases. The chain's CDR3 is CASMTWQNNEKLFF. CDR3 nucleotide sequence: TGTGCCAGCATGACGTGGCAGAATAATGAAAAACTGTTTTTT.

The chain employs TRBV6-6 and TRBJ2-7; D unresolved. The germline V and J ends were trimmed by 4 bases and 3 bases, with 13 bases remaining between them. Germline CDR1 MNHNY, CDR2 SVGAGI (reference sequence). The CDR3 has 14 residues. CDR3 residues: CASSSRTAFYEQYV. The CDR3 DNA follows: TGTGCCAGCAGTTCGCGGACGGCCTTCTACGAGCAGTACGTC.

The chain couples TRBV30 to TRBJ1-1, with D perhaps TRBD1 (5 bases). The CDR3 extends over 15 amino acids. The germline V gene has CDR1 GTSNPN and CDR2 SVGIG (reference sequence). Between the trimmed V and J ends, which lost 2 bases and 3 bases, there was a span of 16 bases. CDR3 DNA: TGTGCCTGGAGTTCCTGGGGGGGTGAGGACACTGAAGCTTTCTTT. Protein sequence: CAWSSWGGEDTEAFF.

The J gene is TRBJ1-2, the V gene TRBV19, with TRBD1 as a possible D gene (6 bases). The germline V gene encodes CDR1 LNHDA and CDR2 SQIVND (reference sequence). Trimming left V 9 bases short and J 4 bases short, with 18 bases between. The CDR3 covers 14 residues. The CDR3 DNA reads as TGTGCCAGCGCAACCGGGACACGAAGCTATGGCTACACCTTC. Its protein is CASATGTRSYGYTF.

This chain links TRBV15 with TRBJ1-5; D gene ambiguous. V was shortened by 1 base and J by 5 bases, with 3 bases between the two germline ends. The germline CDR1 and CDR2 sequences are LNHNV and YYDKDF (reference sequence). The CDR3 extends over 12 amino acids. CDR3 nucleotide sequence: TGTGCCACCAGCAGAGCCGATCAGCCCCAGCATTTT. Its protein is CATSRADQPQHF.

This chain connects TRBV28 to TRBJ1-2; no firm D call. Germline CDR1 is MDHEN and CDR2 is SYDVKM. V lost 4 bases to trimming and J lost 2 bases, with 11 bases between them. There are 14 residues in the CDR3. CDR3 sequence: CASSSYHGNYGYTF. The CDR3 coding sequence is TGTGCCAGCAGTTCGTACCACGGGAACTATGGCTACACCTTC.

V gene TRBV11-1 combines with J gene TRBJ1-1; D is ambiguous. Germline lookup yields CDR1 SGHAT and CDR2 FQDESV (reference sequence). The CDR3 loop spans 13 amino acids. Trimming removed 2 bases from V and 1 base from J, with 5 bases in between. The chain's CDR3 is CASSLNQNTEAFF. The CDR3 nucleotides are TGTGCCAGCAGCTTAAACCAGAACACTGAAGCTTTCTTT.

The rearrangement links TRBV6-1 to TRBJ1-2; D is unclear. Deletions cut 3 bases from V and 0 bases from J, with 14 bases between. The CDR3 loop spans 16 amino acids. The V gene's germline CDR1 is MNHNS and CDR2 SASEGT. CDR3 DNA sequence: TGTGCCAGCAGTGATCCCCGGACGAAAGCTAACTATGGCTACACCTTC. It translates to CASSDPRTKANYGYTF.

The gene calls are TRBV5-1 and TRBJ1-2; 9 bases map to TRBD1. The CDR3 is 16 amino acids. The V and J ends lost 4 bases and 4 bases, in that order; junction bases with no gene match: 11. Germline assignment: CDR1 SGHRS and CDR2 YFSETQ. The DNA for the CDR3 is TGCGCCAGCAGCCCCACCACTCGGGACAGGGTCTATGGCTACACCTTC. Its translation is CASSPTTRDRVYGYTF.

The chain joins TRBV3-1 (or the pseudogene TRBV3-2) to TRBJ1-6, with D perhaps matching TRBD1 (5 bases). Germline loops: CDR1 LGHDT, CDR2 YNNKEL (reference sequence). The CDR3 contains 14 residues. V dropped 3 bases and J dropped 7 bases, with 10 bases sitting between them. CDR3 loop: CASSQQGSNSPLHF. CDR3 DNA sequence: TGTGCCAGCAGCCAGCAGGGAAGCAATTCACCCCTCCACTTT.

The J gene is TRBJ2-3, the V gene TRBV6-1; 8 bases map to TRBD2. In germline, CDR1 is MNHNS, CDR2 SASEGT. The V gene end was trimmed by 1 base and the J gene end by 6 bases; junction bases not matched to a gene: 9. This CDR3 spans 16 amino acids. CDR3 DNA: TGTGCCAGCAGTGAAGGTGCTAGCGGGCCTTGGGATACGCAGTATTTT. This encodes CASSEGASGPWDTQYF.

The chain has TRBV7-3 and TRBJ2-2, with 13 bases aligning to TRBD2. The CDR3 has 16 residues. CDR1 is SGHTA and CDR2 is FQGTGA in the germline V gene. V lost 5 bases and J lost 4; bases outside the gene matches: 4. The CDR3 DNA is TGTGCCAGCAGCCTCGGACTAGCGGGGGCCACCGGGGAGCTGTTTTTT. Translating gives CASSLGLAGATGELFF.